These T cell receptor beta chains were read from a single sample in a study of cytomegalovirus exposure and HLA in healthy donors. Produced via immunoSEQ multiplex PCR; TCRdb's table is partial and in-frame only. The sample comprises approximately 220,000 clones, roughly 83% of which are singletons, and roughly 0.7% rests with the top ten. Sequencing was carried out using PBMCs. All receptors come from a boy under 10 years old in good health and CMV-seronegative. Each CDR3 is given with its conserved first and last residue. D genes are given only for firm matches. Clone sizes are given selectively: once, few, many, or a class where the clone is expanded.

TRBV5-1,-,TRBJ1-1,few,TGCGCCAGCAGCCACGACAGGGAAGCTTTCTTT,CASSHDREAFF
TRBV7-2,-,TRBJ2-7,-,TGTGCCAGCAGCTTAGCGGGCCTTGGCTACGAGCAGTACTTC,CASSLAGLGYEQYF
TRBV10-3,TRBD1,TRBJ1-2,-,TGTGTCACCCGGCTTGGACAGGGATTAGGGTATGGCTACACCTTC,CVTRLGQGLGYGYTF
TRBV11-2,TRBD1,TRBJ2-7,-,TGTGCCAGCAGCATGGACAGGGGGCTCTACGAGCAGTACTTC,CASSMDRGLYEQYF
TRBV15,-,TRBJ1-2,-,TGTGCCACCAGCAGAGATAAGGACATATACTATGGCTACACCTTC,CATSRDKDIYYGYTF
TRBV5-6,-,TRBJ2-1,-,TGTGCCAGCAGCAACTACCCAGGGGTCAATGAGCAGTTCTTC,CASSNYPGVNEQFF
TRBV2,-,TRBJ2-7,-,TGTGCCAGCAGAGGGGACAATATCTCCTACGAGCAGTACTTC,CASRGDNISYEQYF
TRBV6-1,-,TRBJ1-3,-,TGTGCCAGCAGGGGAACCCAGGGATCTGGAAACACCATATATTTT,CASRGTQGSGNTIYF
TRBV7-2,-,TRBJ1-2,-,TGTGCCAGCAGCCCGGCCCGGGAGGAGGGCTACACCTTC,CASSPAREEGYTF
TRBV7-3,TRBD2,TRBJ2-3,-,TGTGCCAGCAGCTACGGGGGGGGCACAGATACGCAGTATTTT,CASSYGGGTDTQYF
TRBV19,-,TRBJ2-5,once,TGTGCCAGTAGCAAAGGGACTCCAGAGACCCAGTACTTC,CASSKGTPETQYF
TRBV2,-,TRBJ1-1,-,TGTGCCAGCAGTCAGGGCAGAGATGAAGCTTTCTTT,CASSQGRDEAFF
TRBV27,TRBD1,TRBJ2-3,-,TGTGCCAGCAGTCTCATTACCCGACAGGGGGGGACAGATACGCAGTATTTT,CASSLITRQGGTDTQYF
TRBV5-1,TRBD2,TRBJ2-1,-,TGCGCCAGCAGCTTGGCTAGCGGGGACTCCTACAATGAGCAGTTCTTC,CASSLASGDSYNEQFF
TRBV27,-,TRBJ1-1,few,TGTGCCAGCAGTCTGGGGTCCGAAACGGGAACTGAAGCTTTCTTT,CASSLGSETGTEAFF
TRBV7-9,TRBD2,TRBJ2-5,-,TGTGCCAGCAGCTTATCGCCCGGGACTAGCGGCCAAGAGACCCAGTACTTC,CASSLSPGTSGQETQYF
TRBV11-3,TRBD1,TRBJ1-4,-,TGTGCCAGCAGCTTATCCGGGACAGAAACTAATGAAAAACTGTCTTTT,CASSLSGTETNEKLSF
TRBV19,TRBD1,TRBJ2-4,-,TGTGCCAGTAGTGCAGGGGGCGTAATAGCCAAAAACATTCAGTACTTC,CASSAGGVIAKNIQYF
TRBV4-1,TRBD2,TRBJ2-1,-,TGCGCCAGCAGCCAAGGCGGGAGCAATGAGCAGTTCTTC,CASSQGGSNEQFF
TRBV6-4,TRBD2,TRBJ2-1,-,TGTGCCAGCAGTGCGGGAGGCGAAGTCGTCAATGAGCAGTTCTTC,CASSAGGEVVNEQFF
TRBV19,-,TRBJ2-3,-,TGTGCCAGTAGTATCAAATTCACAGTATTAGAGACCACAGATACGCAGTATTTT,CASSIKFTVLETTDTQYF
TRBV4-1,-,TRBJ1-1,-,TGCGCCAGCCGACCGGGGAGTTTCTCTGAAGCTTTCTTT,CASRPGSFSEAFF
TRBV6-5,-,TRBJ2-1,-,TGTGCCAGCAGTTACGGCGGGCTTTTGAATGAGCAGTTCTTC,CASSYGGLLNEQFF
TRBV7-8,-,TRBJ1-2,-,TGTGCCAGCAGCTTAGTCGCGGCCAACTATGGCTACACCTTC,CASSLVAANYGYTF
TRBV6-1,-,TRBJ1-1,-,TGTGCCAGCAGTGAAGCGCTCGAGGGGAGGGGGGCTTTCTTT,CASSEALEGRGAFF